A single sample is the source of the 10 T cell receptor beta chains below, sequenced in a study of neurological immune-mediated disorders. TCRdb re-analysed the 5' RACE reads in MiXCR, keeping a single row per CDR3 protein. The repertoire holds roughly 88,000 distinct CDR3 sequences, with approximately 3.5% as singletons. The sample comprised PBMCs. Source of these receptors: a woman in her forties or fifties with multiple sclerosis.

This clonotype has ten or more counts. This rearrangement joins TRBV9 to TRBJ1-6, with a possible D match to TRBD1 (5 bases). CDR3 length: 15 amino acids. Germline values: CDR1 SGDLS, CDR2 YYNGEE. V shed 2 bases and J shed 1 base, with 7 bases lying between them. CDR3 DNA: TGTGCCAGCAGCGTGGGGGGGTCCTATAATTCACCCCTCCACTTT. Translating gives CASSVGGSYNSPLHF.

At least ten counts were recorded for this clonotype. The chain links TRBV5-1 to TRBJ2-3; 7 bases line up with TRBD1. This CDR3 spans 14 amino acids. With V trimmed by 6 bases and J by 0 bases, 4 bases remained unmatched. Germline V gene lookup returns CDR1 SGHRS and CDR2 YFSETQ. The CDR3 DNA sequence: TGCGCCAGCACTAAGGGACAGAGCACAGATACGCAGTATTTT. As protein: CASTKGQSTDTQYF. The whole variable domain, filled in from reference TRBV5-1 and TRBJ2-3, reads KAGVTQTPRYLIKTRGQQVTLSCSPISGHRSVSWYQQTPGQGLQFLFEYFSETQRNKGNFPGRFSGRQFSNSRSEMNVSTLELGDSALYLCASTKGQSTDTQYFGPGTRLTVL.

The genes are TRBV11-2 and TRBJ2-6, with D uncertain. The germline CDR1 and CDR2 sequences are SGHAT and FQNNGV. This CDR3 has 19 residues. With 3 bases removed from V and 0 bases from J, the gap between germline ends came to 18 bases. This CDR3 is CASSFFSWQESSGANVLTF. CDR3 bases: TGTGCCAGCAGCTTTTTCTCATGGCAGGAAAGCTCTGGGGCCAACGTCCTGACTTTC. Complete variable domain (other parts from reference TRBV11-2 and TRBJ2-6): EAGVAQSPRYKIIEKRQSVAFWCNPISGHATLYWYQQILGQGPKLLIQFQNNGVVDDSQLPKDRFSAERLKGVDSTLKIQPAKLEDSAVYLCASSFFSWQESSGANVLTFGAGSRLTVL.

This clonotype showed up many times. The V gene is TRBV12-3 or TRBV12-4, the J gene TRBJ2-1; TRBD2 agrees at 8 bases. After removal of 3 bases from V and 0 bases from J, the junction contained 1 base not matched to a gene. The CDR3 extends over 15 amino acids. In nucleotides, the CDR3 is TGTGCCAGCAGTTTCGGGACTAGCTCCTACAATGAGCAGTTCTTC. Its protein product is CASSFGTSSYNEQFF.

The sample holds many counts of this clonotype. The genes are TRBV20-1 and TRBJ2-5, with a weak D call TRBD1 (5 bases). The CDR3 covers 13 residues. Looked up from germline, CDR1 is DFQATT and CDR2 is SNEGSKA (reference sequence). Trimming shortened V by 6 bases and J by 1 base, and 12 bases separated the two germline ends. The chain's CDR3 is CSATDSVQETQYF. The CDR3 region has the DNA TGCAGTGCAACCGACAGTGTCCAAGAGACCCAGTACTTC.

Ten or more counts support this clonotype. V usage is TRBV5-5 and J usage is TRBJ1-5; D perhaps matches TRBD1 (5 bases). From germline, CDR1 is SGHKS and CDR2 YYEKEE (reference sequence). CDR3 size: 17 residues. Trimming took off 3 bases at V and 4 bases at J, with 20 bases between the two ends. Here the CDR3 reads CASSSSPMGRTNQPQHF. CDR3 sequence (DNA): TGTGCCAGCAGCTCCAGTCCTATGGGGCGCACAAATCAGCCCCAGCATTTT.

This clonotype has a count of ten or more. The gene calls are TRBV10-3 and TRBJ1-4; the match to TRBD1 covers 7 bases. The V gene's germline CDR1 is ENHRY and CDR2 SYGVKD. The CDR3 runs to 14 residues. Losses at the gene ends were 6 bases for V and 6 bases for J; bases not matched to a gene: 7. Written as DNA, the CDR3 is TGTGCCATCAGGGACCCTGGGACAGATGAAAAACTGTTTTTT. It translates to CAIRDPGTDEKLFF.

This clonotype was detected ten times or more. CDR3 protein: CASKHTGTGGKSPLHF. In DNA, the CDR3 is TGTGCCAGCAAACATACCGGGACAGGGGGCAAATCACCCCTCCACTTT. This chain uses TRBV12-3 or TRBV12-4 with TRBJ1-6, with TRBD1 matching over 12 bases. The CDR3 has 16 amino acids. Trimming removed 7 bases from V and 10 bases from J; junction bases left unmatched: 11.

This clonotype occurred many times. The chain recombines TRBV20-1 with TRBJ2-5; 10 nucleotides line up with TRBD2. V was pared by 5 bases and J by 4 bases, with 10 bases of the junction left unmatched. The length of the CDR3 is 15 residues. Germline-derived CDR1 and CDR2 are DFQATT and SNEGSKA (reference sequence). The CDR3, as DNA: TGCAGTGCTGTTCGAGCGGGGGGGCCGGGAGAGACCCAGTACTTC. It encodes CSAVRAGGPGETQYF.

This clonotype was found many times. The rearrangement joins TRBV5-5 to TRBJ2-7; a weak D match, TRBD1 (6 bases). The CDR3 spans 14 residues. V shed 5 bases and J shed 11 bases, with 23 bases lying between them. Germline-derived CDR1 and CDR2 are SGHKS and YYEKEE (reference sequence). Here the CDR3 DNA reads TGTGCCAGCAGTCTGGAACGGTTTTACGAGGGGGAGTACTTC. Translating gives CASSLERFYEGEYF.